Below, 13 T cell receptor beta chains from the same sample are listed, as sequenced in a study of T cell repertoires in cytomegalovirus infection. Each CDR3 protein is one row after TCRdb ran MiXCR on the reads. The repertoire holds about 51,000 distinct CDR3 sequences, about 18% seen once, with 26% in the top ten. Their antigens remain unidentified. This sample comprised CD8+ T cells from cultured PBMCs, obtained from culture after CMV antigen stimulation. These receptors came from a human donor in good health (CMV status not recorded). Some clones in this sample may be carry-over from other donors' samples.

This clonotype was seen a few times. V and J are TRBV27 and TRBJ2-2; the match to TRBD2 covers 7 bases. This CDR3 is 15 amino acids long. In germline, CDR1 is MNHEY, CDR2 SMNVEV (reference sequence). The trim removed 1 base at V and 3 bases at J, leaving 2 bases unmatched. CDR3 sequence reads: CASSLWGGDTGELFF. As DNA, the CDR3 is TGTGCCAGCAGTTTATGGGGGGGTGACACCGGGGAGCTGTTTTTT.

This clonotype was seen ten or more times. The gene calls are TRBV10-3 and TRBJ2-3; D remains unclear. CDR3 length equals 15 residues. CDR1 and CDR2 (germline): ENHRY, SYGVKD. V gave up 3 bases and J gave up 0 bases, with 10 bases separating them. The chain's CDR3 is CAISEYSSSTDTQYF. CDR3 DNA: TGTGCCATCAGTGAATATTCGTCTAGCACAGATACGCAGTATTTT.

J is TRBJ2-7 and V is TRBV7-6, with 9 bases that match TRBD2. Germline assignment: CDR1 SGHVS and CDR2 FNYEAQ. The CDR3 is 15 residues long. The trim removed 5 bases at V and 4 bases at J, leaving 9 bases unmatched. The CDR3 DNA follows: TGTGCCAGCAGCCCAGGTCAAGCGGGGGGTTACGAGCAGTACTTC. Translating it yields CASSPGQAGGYEQYF.

The sample holds many counts of this clonotype. V is TRBV11-2 and J is TRBJ2-3; no firm D call. The V gene's germline CDR1 is SGHAT and CDR2 FQNNGV. The CDR3 totals 18 residues. V was pared by 0 bases and J by 1 base, with 17 bases between. The CDR3 loop is CASSLEYGILSCTDTQYF. As DNA, the CDR3 is TGTGCCAGCAGCTTAGAATACGGTATCCTTAGCTGCACAGATACGCAGTATTTT. The complete variable domain, with remaining parts taken from reference TRBV11-2 and TRBJ2-3, reads EAGVAQSPRYKIIEKRQSVAFWCNPISGHATLYWYQQILGQGPKLLIQFQNNGVVDDSQLPKDRFSAERLKGVDSTLKIQPAKLEDSAVYLCASSLEYGILSCTDTQYFGPGTRLTVL.

Worth noting for this clonotype: This could be a read error, since a much larger clone is one nucleotide away. This chain's CDR3 is CASSAGPIGACEQYF. In nucleotides, the CDR3 is TGTGCCAGCAGCGCGGGACCCATAGGCGCCTGCGAGCAGTACTTC. V usage is TRBV9 and J usage is TRBJ2-7; perhaps D is TRBD1 or TRBD2 (5 bases each). The CDR3 runs to 15 residues. Germline CDR1 reads SGDLS; CDR2 reads YYNGEE. Trimming removed 3 bases at V and 6 bases at J, with 19 bases between.

The V and J genes are TRBV7-4 and TRBJ1-1, with D uncertain. The germline CDR1 and CDR2 sequences are SGHVT and SQSDAQ. The CDR3 is made up of 15 amino acids. V shed 1 base and J shed 3 bases, with 12 bases lying between them. The CDR3 DNA follows: TGTGCCAGCAGCTTAGTTTTGAGGTGGGACACTGAAGCTTTCTTT. Amino acid sequence: CASSLVLRWDTEAFF.

This clonotype was counted many times. The chain has TRBV4-1 and TRBJ2-1, with a possible D match to TRBD2 (6 bases). This CDR3 spans 15 amino acids. V lost 0 bases to trimming and J lost 2 bases, with 8 bases between them. The germline V gene has CDR1 MGHRA and CDR2 YSYEKL. In DNA form, the CDR3 reads TGCGCCAGCAGCCAAGAACGGGAGCCCTACAATGAGCAGTTCTTC. This gives the protein CASSQEREPYNEQFF.

This clonotype appeared a few times. The chain couples TRBV11-2 to TRBJ2-1; D not resolved. CDR1 is SGHAT, CDR2 FQNNGV, per germline. V was trimmed by 1 base and J by 10 bases, leaving 20 bases between them. The CDR3 spans 16 residues. The CDR3: CASSLGGSSEVGEQFF. The CDR3 region has the DNA TGTGCCAGCAGCTTAGGTGGTAGCTCTGAGGTGGGGGAGCAGTTCTTC.

CDR3 DNA: TGTGCCAGCAGCGGAACTAGCTCCTACGAGCAGTACTTC. It is translated as CASSGTSSYEQYF. This chain joins TRBV7-4 and TRBJ2-7, with D tentatively TRBD2 (5 bases). V gave up 5 bases and J gave up 0 bases, with 8 bases separating them. Germline CDR1 is SGHVT and CDR2 is SQSDAQ. This CDR3 has 13 amino acids. The full variable domain, completed using reference TRBV7-4 and TRBJ2-7, is GAGVSQSPRYKVAKRGRDVALRCDSISGHVTLYWYRQTLGQGSEVLTYSQSDAQRDKSGRPSGRFSAERPERSVSTLKIQRTEQGDSAVYLCASSGTSSYEQYFGPGTRLTVT.

In its sample, this clonotype was seen a few times. The chain has TRBV5-6 and TRBJ1-1, with TRBD1 as a possible D gene (5 bases). The CDR3 loop spans 16 amino acids. Trimming took 6 bases from V and 5 from J, leaving 23 bases between them. Germline V gives CDR1 SGHDT, CDR2 YYEEEE. In DNA form, the CDR3 reads TGTGCCAGCACCACGAAAAGTGAGGGCCGGGGGACTGAAGCTTTCTTT. It codes for CASTTKSEGRGTEAFF.

The chain recombines TRBV7-2 with TRBJ2-3; D unclear. CDR3 length: 14 residues. Germline V lookup: CDR1 SGHTA, CDR2 FQGNSA. Trimming removed 4 bases at V and 3 bases at J, with 11 bases between. The CDR3 loop reads CASSSARITDTQYF. As DNA, the CDR3 is TGTGCCAGCAGCTCCGCGAGGATTACAGATACGCAGTATTTT.

V and J are TRBV4-3 and TRBJ2-1, with no clear D. This CDR3 spans 16 amino acids. V lost 0 bases and J 0 bases, leaving 9 bases between the germline ends. The V gene's germline CDR1 is LGHNA and CDR2 YSLEER. In nucleotides, the CDR3 is TGCGCCAGCAGCCAAGATACCCCAAGCTCCTACAATGAGCAGTTCTTC. Translated: CASSQDTPSSYNEQFF.

This clonotype appeared a few times. This rearrangement joins TRBV6-2 or TRBV6-3 to TRBJ1-1; D gene ambiguous. The CDR3 covers 13 residues. From germline, CDR1 is MNHEY and CDR2 SVGEGT. The V and J ends lost 2 bases and 5 bases respectively, with 9 bases between them. CDR3 residues: CASSYVVGTEAFF. For the CDR3, the DNA is TGTGCCAGCAGTTACGTCGTGGGGACTGAAGCTTTCTTT.